Listed below are T cell receptor beta chains from one sample, sequenced in a study of blood T cell repertoires in COVID-19. Here immunoSEQ multiplex PCR was the method, and the copy in TCRdb shows in-frame clones only, minus some. This table holds 130,000 to 150,000 clones, roughly 88% found once. Sequenced: peripheral blood. The receptors were gathered from a woman in her 50s with acute or convalescent COVID-19. Each CDR3 is given without its conserved first and last residue.

TRBV19	TRBJ1-2	ATRDFPDSNYGYT
TRBV3-1/TRBV3-2	TRBJ1-5	ASSQDFTPGKPQH
TRBV15	TRBJ2-7	ATSRDLWGGSDGYEQY
TRBV3-1/TRBV3-2	TRBJ1-5	ASSQGGDFHQPQH
TRBV27	TRBJ1-2	ASSSLVLTSNYGYT
TRBV6-4	TRBJ2-3	ASSDRLAGDTDTQY
TRBV13	TRBJ1-2	ASSWDREIGYT
TRBV6-5	TRBJ2-7	ASSYQQGSYEQY
TRBV28	TRBJ2-7	ASRAITSGRPYEQY
TRBV6-5	TRBJ1-2	ASSYSGTVNYGYT
TRBV3-1/TRBV3-2	TRBJ1-6	ASSQVNKGSPLH
TRBV6-5	TRBJ1-5	ASSQGNWNQPQH
TRBV9	TRBJ2-3	ASSVGQRTDTQY
TRBV18	TRBJ1-1	ASSPSFLLTADTEAF
TRBV6-5	TRBJ1-1	ASSYGETEAF
TRBV7-9	TRBJ1-1	ASSFGDTRIEAF
TRBV29-1	TRBJ2-5	SAGTPQETQY
TRBV9	TRBJ2-1	ASSASGRAGDEQF
TRBV4-1	TRBJ2-7	ASSLGQTYEQY
TRBV6-5	TRBJ1-2	ASSYTGTGPSYGYT
TRBV2	TRBJ1-1	ASSAGLGNTEAF
TRBV7-7	TRBJ1-6	AAGDGQVPDNSPLH
TRBV5-1	TRBJ2-7	ARTGTGTYEQY
TRBV14	TRBJ2-1	ASRQGTSGNNEQF
TRBV6-1	TRBJ1-2	ASSEDRGWKGYT
TRBV10-3	TRBJ1-1	AISESQGGTEAF
TRBV28	TRBJ2-5	ASSSYWTTLETQY
TRBV27	TRBJ1-5	ASSWDRNQPQH
TRBV7-9	TRBJ2-1	ASTPGGGEGYNEQF
TRBV4-2	TRBJ2-1	ASSQDVSGRGYNEQF
TRBV5-1	TRBJ2-1	ASSRYGTSGSVINNEQF
TRBV5-1	TRBJ2-2	ASTGTGGFANTGELF
TRBV5-1	TRBJ2-7	ASSLDAGGPVEQY
TRBV6-2/TRBV6-3	TRBJ2-3	ASSFTRTGKGTDTQY
TRBV28	TRBJ2-7	ASSLWGQGYEQY
TRBV12-5	TRBJ2-5	ASGLDGTGQETQY
TRBV2	TRBJ1-6	ASSEQAINSPLH
TRBV19	TRBJ2-1	ASSREGGRSYNEQF
TRBV2	TRBJ2-5	ASSRDRFQETQY
TRBV24-1	TRBJ2-5	ATRGGEAGETQY
TRBV7-3	TRBJ2-1	ASSPQRGGYNEQF
TRBV7-2	TRBJ2-5	ASSRGQQETQY
TRBV5-1	TRBJ2-3	ASSSRLVTDTQY
TRBV9	TRBJ1-2	ASSAGDREHGYT
TRBV19	TRBJ1-5	ASSIGGWDQPQH
TRBV7-9	TRBJ2-3	ASSLARGGQSFAQY
TRBV5-6	TRBJ2-5	ASSWRETQY
TRBV9	TRBJ1-6	ASSGGWWNSPLH
TRBV7-9	TRBJ2-5	ASSQPTSGETQY
TRBV2	TRBJ2-3	ASTTRPQLAGGTDTQY
TRBV10-2	TRBJ1-5	ASSPGTGGHWPQH
TRBV12-3/TRBV12-4	TRBJ1-1	ASSLTGPGEAF
TRBV6-5	TRBJ1-5	ASSYTDSGQPQH